Detailed here is one TCR beta chain. V lost 2 bases, J lost 7 bases, and 8 bases stayed unmatched. The CDR3 covers 15 residues. In germline, CDR1 is ENHRY, CDR2 SYGVKD. Some clones are missing from TCRdb's copy, which holds only in-frame ones; the method was immunoSEQ multiplex PCR. The table has 540,000 or so clones, around 78% seen once. This sample was included in a study of shared T cell receptors in the human thymus. This sample also appeared in a second study, on human thymus T cells.

The sample consisted of thymocytes. The V call is TRBV10-3, the J call TRBJ2-7, with 10 bases that match TRBD1. This TCR was sampled from a boy younger than two with a congenital heart defect. CDR3 DNA: TGTGCCATCAGTGAGGCCGGGACAGGGGTTGTGGAGCAGTACTTC. Amino acid sequence: CAISEAGTGVVEQYF.